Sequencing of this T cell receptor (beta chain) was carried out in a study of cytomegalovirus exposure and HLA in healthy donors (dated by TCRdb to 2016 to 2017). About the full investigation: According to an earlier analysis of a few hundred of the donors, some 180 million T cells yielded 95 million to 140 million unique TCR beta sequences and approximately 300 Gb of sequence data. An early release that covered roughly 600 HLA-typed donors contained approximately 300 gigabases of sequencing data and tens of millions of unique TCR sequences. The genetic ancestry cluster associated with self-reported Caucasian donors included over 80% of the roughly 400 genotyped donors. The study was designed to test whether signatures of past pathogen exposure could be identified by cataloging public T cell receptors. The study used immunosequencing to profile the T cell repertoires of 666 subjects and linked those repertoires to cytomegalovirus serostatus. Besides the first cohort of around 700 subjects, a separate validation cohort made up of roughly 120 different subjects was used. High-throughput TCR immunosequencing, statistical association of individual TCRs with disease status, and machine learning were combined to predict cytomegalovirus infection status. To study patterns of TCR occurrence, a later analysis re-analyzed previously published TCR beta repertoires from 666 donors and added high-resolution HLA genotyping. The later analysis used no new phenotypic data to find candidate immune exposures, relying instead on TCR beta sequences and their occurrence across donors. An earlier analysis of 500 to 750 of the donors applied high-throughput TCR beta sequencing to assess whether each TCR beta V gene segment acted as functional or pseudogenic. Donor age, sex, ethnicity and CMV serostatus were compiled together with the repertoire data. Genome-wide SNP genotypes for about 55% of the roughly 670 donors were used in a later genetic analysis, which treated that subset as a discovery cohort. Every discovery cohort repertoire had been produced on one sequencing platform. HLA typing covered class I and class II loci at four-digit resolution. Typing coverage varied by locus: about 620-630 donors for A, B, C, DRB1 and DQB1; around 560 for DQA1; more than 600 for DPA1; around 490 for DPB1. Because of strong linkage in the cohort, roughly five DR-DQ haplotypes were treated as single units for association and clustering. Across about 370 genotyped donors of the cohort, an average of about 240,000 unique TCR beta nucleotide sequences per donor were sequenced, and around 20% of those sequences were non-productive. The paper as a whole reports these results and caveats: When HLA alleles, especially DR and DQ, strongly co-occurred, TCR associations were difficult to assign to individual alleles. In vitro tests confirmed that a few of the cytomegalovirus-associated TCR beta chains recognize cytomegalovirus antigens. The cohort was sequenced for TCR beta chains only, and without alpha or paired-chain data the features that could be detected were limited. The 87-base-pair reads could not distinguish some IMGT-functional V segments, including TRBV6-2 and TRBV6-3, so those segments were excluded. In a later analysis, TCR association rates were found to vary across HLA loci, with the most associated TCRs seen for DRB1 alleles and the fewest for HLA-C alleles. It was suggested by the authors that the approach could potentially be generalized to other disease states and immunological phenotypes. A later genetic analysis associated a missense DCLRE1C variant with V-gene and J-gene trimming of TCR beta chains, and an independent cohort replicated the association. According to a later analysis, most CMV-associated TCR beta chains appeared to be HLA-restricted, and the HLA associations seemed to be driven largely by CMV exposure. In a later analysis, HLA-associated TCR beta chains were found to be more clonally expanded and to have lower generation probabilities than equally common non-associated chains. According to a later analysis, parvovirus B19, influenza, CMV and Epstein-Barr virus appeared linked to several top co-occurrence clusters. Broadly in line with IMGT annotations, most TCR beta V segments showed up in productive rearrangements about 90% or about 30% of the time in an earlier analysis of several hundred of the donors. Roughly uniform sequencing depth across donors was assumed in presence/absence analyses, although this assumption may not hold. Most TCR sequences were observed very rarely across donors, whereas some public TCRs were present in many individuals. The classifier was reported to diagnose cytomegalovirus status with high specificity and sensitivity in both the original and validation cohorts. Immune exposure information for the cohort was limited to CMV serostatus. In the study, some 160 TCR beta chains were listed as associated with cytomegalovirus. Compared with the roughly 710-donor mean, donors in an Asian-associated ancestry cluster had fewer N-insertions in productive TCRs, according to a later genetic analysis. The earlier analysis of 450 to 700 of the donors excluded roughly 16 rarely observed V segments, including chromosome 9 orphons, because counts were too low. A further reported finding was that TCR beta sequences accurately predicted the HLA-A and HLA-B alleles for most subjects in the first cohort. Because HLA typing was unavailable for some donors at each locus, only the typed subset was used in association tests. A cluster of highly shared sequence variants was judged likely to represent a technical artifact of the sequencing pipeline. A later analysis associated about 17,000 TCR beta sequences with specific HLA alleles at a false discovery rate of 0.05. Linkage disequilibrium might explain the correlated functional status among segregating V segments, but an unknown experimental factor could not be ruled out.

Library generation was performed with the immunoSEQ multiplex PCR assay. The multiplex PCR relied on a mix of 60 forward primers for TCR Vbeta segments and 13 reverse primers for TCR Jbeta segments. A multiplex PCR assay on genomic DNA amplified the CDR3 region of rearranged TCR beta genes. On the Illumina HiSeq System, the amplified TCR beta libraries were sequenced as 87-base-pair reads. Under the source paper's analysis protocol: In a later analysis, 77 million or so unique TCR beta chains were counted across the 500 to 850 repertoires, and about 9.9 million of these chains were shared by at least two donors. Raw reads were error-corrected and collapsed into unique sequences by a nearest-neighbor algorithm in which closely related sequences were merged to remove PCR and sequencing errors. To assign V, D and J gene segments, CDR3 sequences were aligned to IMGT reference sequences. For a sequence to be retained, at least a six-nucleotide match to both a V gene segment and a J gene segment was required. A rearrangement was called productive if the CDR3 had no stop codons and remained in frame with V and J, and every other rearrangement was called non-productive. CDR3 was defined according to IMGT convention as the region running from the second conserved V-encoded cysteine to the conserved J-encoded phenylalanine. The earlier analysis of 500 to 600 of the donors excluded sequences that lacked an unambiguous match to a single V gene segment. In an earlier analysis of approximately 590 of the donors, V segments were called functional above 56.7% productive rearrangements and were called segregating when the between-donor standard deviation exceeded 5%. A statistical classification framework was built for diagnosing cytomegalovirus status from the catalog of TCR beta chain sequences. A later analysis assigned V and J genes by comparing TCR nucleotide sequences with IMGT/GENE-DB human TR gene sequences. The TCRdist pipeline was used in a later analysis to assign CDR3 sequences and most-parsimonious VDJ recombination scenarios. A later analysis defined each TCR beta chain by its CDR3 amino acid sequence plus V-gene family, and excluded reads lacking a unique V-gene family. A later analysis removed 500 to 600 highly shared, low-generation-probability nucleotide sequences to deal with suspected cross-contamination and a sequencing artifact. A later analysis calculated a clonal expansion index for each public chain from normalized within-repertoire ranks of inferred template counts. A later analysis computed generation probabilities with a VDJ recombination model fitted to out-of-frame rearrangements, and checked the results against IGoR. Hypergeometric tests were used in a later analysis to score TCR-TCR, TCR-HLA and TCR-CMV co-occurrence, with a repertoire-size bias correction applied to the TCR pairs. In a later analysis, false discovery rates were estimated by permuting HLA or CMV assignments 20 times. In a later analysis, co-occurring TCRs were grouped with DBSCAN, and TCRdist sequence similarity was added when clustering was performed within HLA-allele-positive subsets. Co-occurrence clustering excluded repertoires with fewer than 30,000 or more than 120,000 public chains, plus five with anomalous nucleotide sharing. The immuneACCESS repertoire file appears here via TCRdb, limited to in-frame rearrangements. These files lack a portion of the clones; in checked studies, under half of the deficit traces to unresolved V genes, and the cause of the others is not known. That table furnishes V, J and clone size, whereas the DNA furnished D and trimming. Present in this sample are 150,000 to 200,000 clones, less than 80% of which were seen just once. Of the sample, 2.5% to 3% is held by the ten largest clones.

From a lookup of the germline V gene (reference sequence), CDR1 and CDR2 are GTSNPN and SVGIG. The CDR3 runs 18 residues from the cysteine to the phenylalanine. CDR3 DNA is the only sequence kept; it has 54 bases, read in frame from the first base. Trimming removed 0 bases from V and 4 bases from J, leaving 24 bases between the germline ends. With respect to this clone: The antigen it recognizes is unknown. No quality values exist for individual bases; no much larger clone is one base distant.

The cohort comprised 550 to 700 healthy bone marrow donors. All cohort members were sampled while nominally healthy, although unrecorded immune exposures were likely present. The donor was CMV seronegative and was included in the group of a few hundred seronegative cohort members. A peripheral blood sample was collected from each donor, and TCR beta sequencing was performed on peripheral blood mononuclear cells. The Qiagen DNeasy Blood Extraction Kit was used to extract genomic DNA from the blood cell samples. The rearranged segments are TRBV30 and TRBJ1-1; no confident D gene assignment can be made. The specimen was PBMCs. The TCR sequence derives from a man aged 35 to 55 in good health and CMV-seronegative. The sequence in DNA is TGTGCCTGGAGTGTACCTTCCTTACAATTCTCCACCCCCACTGAAGCTTTCTTT. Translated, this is CAWSVPSLQFSTPTEAFF.